The sequence of this TCR beta chain was determined in a study of human T cells and chemical hapten exposure. Study overall: Small pooled library volume differences chiefly drove per-sample TCR yield variation.

Library construction involved attaching unique molecular identifiers to individual cDNA molecules, which allowed quantitative, reproducible TCR counting. How the authors handled the data: Samples had a median of approximately 89,000 TCRs, ranging about 23,224 to 700,000. TCRdb ran MiXCR on the 5' RACE reads and lists one entry per CDR3 protein. What appears here as the V and J calls and clone size reflects TCRdb's work, not the paper's. The table lists roughly 81,000 distinct CDR3 sequences, approximately 7.7% of them singletons, with about 2.2% in the top ten. Blood, whole and unfractionated, served as the source for total RNA extraction. V lost 3 bases and J lost 6, with 14 bases in between. The CDR3 extends over 15 amino acids. The germline CDR1 and CDR2 sequences are SGHTA and FQGNSA. This clonotype was seen at least ten times.

This TCR was sampled from a male donor in good health. This chain connects TRBV7-2 to TRBJ2-2; D remains ambiguous. The CDR3 loop reads CASSFSAGSPGELFF. DNA of the CDR3: TGTGCCAGCAGCTTTTCAGCAGGTTCACCCGGGGAGCTGTTTTTT.